This is a list of T cell receptor beta chains from one sample in a study of shared clonotypes between healthy human individuals. Clones were sequenced by immunoSEQ multiplex PCR, and TCRdb holds only the in-frame ones, with some missing. This repertoire shows over a million clones, 96% found once; its top ten account for about 1%. Sequenced input: naive CD4+ T cells sorted from blood. The origin of the receptors is a man aged 25-45 years in good health. Both conserved end residues are part of each CDR3. Each record gives: D gene, V gene, clone size, J gene, CDR3 DNA, CDR3 protein. D genes are given only for firm matches. Clone sizes are given selectively: once, few, many, or a class where the clone is expanded.

D: TRBD1
V: TRBV5-1
size: once
J: TRBJ2-5
DNA: TGCGCCAGCAGCTTGGCCGGGACAGGGGGTGAGACCCAGTACTTC
CDR3: CASSLAGTGGETQYF

D: TRBD1
V: TRBV5-1
size: NA
J: TRBJ2-3
DNA: TGCGCCAGCAGCTTGGTAGAGGGGGCTTCGCATTTT
CDR3: CASSLVEGASHF

D: TRBD1
V: TRBV18
size: NA
J: TRBJ2-7
DNA: TGTGCCAGCTCAACGAACAGCGGACAGGGATTCACCTACGAGCAGTACTTC
CDR3: CASSTNSGQGFTYEQYF

D: TRBD1
V: TRBV6-5
size: NA
J: TRBJ1-1
DNA: TGTGCCAGCAGTTTATTCAGGGGGACTGAAGCTTTCTTT
CDR3: CASSLFRGTEAFF

D: TRBD2
V: TRBV5-6
size: NA
J: TRBJ2-1
DNA: TGTGCCAGCAGGCGGGGACTAGCGGGAGATGTCAATGAGCAGTTCTTC
CDR3: CASRRGLAGDVNEQFF

D: TRBD1
V: TRBV2
size: NA
J: TRBJ2-6
DNA: TGTGCCAGCACTCAGGGGGCTGGGGCCAACGTCCTGACTTTC
CDR3: CASTQGAGANVLTF

D: TRBD2
V: TRBV14
size: NA
J: TRBJ2-3
DNA: TGTGCCAGCAGCCAAGATCTTCGCGGGAGGGCCCCAGATACGCAGTATTTT
CDR3: CASSQDLRGRAPDTQYF

D: NA
V: TRBV11-1
size: NA
J: TRBJ2-2
DNA: TGTGCCAGCAGCTTAGTTTTCGGAAGAGCGAACACCGGGGAGCTGTTTTTT
CDR3: CASSLVFGRANTGELFF

D: NA
V: TRBV7-2
size: NA
J: TRBJ2-7
DNA: TGTGCCAGCAGCCTAAGAGGCCCAAGCTCCTACGAGCAGTACTTC
CDR3: CASSLRGPSSYEQYF

D: TRBD2
V: TRBV6-5
size: NA
J: TRBJ2-5
DNA: TGTGCCAGCAGTCGCCCGACTAGCGGGACTGAGACCCAGTACTTC
CDR3: CASSRPTSGTETQYF

D: TRBD2
V: TRBV7-2
size: NA
J: TRBJ2-7
DNA: TGTGCCAGCATCCCACCGGGACTAGGGCTTCTAGAGCAGTACTTC
CDR3: CASIPPGLGLLEQYF

D: NA
V: TRBV21-1
size: NA
J: TRBJ1-1
DNA: TGTGCCAGCAGCGAGGGACAGGCAACTACCCGCCTTATTTATGAAGCTTTCTTT
CDR3: CASSEGQATTRLIYEAFF

D: TRBD1
V: TRBV2
size: NA
J: TRBJ2-7
DNA: TGTGCCAGCAGGGGGACAGAAAGTGCCTACGAGCAGTACTTC
CDR3: CASRGTESAYEQYF

D: NA
V: TRBV21-1
size: NA
J: TRBJ2-7
DNA: TGTGCCAGCAGCAAAGATATTCGGGATAAGCGGGAACCCTACGAGCAGTACTTC
CDR3: CASSKDIRDKREPYEQYF

D: NA
V: TRBV18
size: once
J: TRBJ2-5
DNA: TGTGCCAGCTCACCCCCAGGACGCTCTAGGGAGACCCAGTACTTC
CDR3: CASSPPGRSRETQYF

D: NA
V: TRBV25-1
size: NA
J: TRBJ1-4
DNA: TGTGCCAGCAGTGAATGGGATTTTGATGAAAAACTGTTTTTT
CDR3: CASSEWDFDEKLFF

D: NA
V: TRBV5-1
size: NA
J: TRBJ2-5
DNA: TGCGCCAGCAGCTTGGCCCCTGGAGGGGAGACCCAGTACTTC
CDR3: CASSLAPGGETQYF

D: NA
V: TRBV4-3
size: NA
J: TRBJ1-5
DNA: TGCGCCAGCAGCCAAGATCTGGGGAGTCCCAATCAGCCCCAGCATTTT
CDR3: CASSQDLGSPNQPQHF

D: TRBD2
V: TRBV28
size: NA
J: TRBJ2-7
DNA: TGTGCCAGCAGTTTACTAGCGGGAGAGCAGTACTTC
CDR3: CASSLLAGEQYF

D: NA
V: TRBV5-1
size: NA
J: TRBJ2-3
DNA: TGCGCCAGCAGCCCGATAGTGGGCAGCACAGATACGCAGTATTTT
CDR3: CASSPIVGSTDTQYF

D: NA
V: TRBV19
size: NA
J: TRBJ2-1
DNA: TGTGCCAGTAGTACCCACGACCGCCGAGCCTACAATGAGCAGTTCTTC
CDR3: CASSTHDRRAYNEQFF

D: NA
V: TRBV27
size: NA
J: TRBJ2-7
DNA: TGTGCCAGCAGACCGACAGGGACTATCTACGAGCAGTACTTC
CDR3: CASRPTGTIYEQYF

D: NA
V: TRBV25-1
size: once
J: TRBJ2-2
DNA: TGTGCCAGCAGTGACGGGATTTTTCCGCGCTCCGGGGAGCTGTTTTTT
CDR3: CASSDGIFPRSGELFF

D: NA
V: TRBV5-1
size: NA
J: TRBJ2-3
DNA: TGCGCCAGCAGCTTTCTCCCACGGGATTCGGCAGATACGCAGTATTTT
CDR3: CASSFLPRDSADTQYF

D: NA
V: TRBV5-6
size: NA
J: TRBJ2-7
DNA: TGTGCCAGCAGCTTGGCCGCGGGCGAGCAGTACTTC
CDR3: CASSLAAGEQYF

D: NA
V: TRBV6-6
size: NA
J: TRBJ1-1
DNA: TGTGCCAGCAGTTATCGGGGACATGTGGACACTGAAGCTTTCTTT
CDR3: CASSYRGHVDTEAFF

D: NA
V: TRBV11-3
size: NA
J: TRBJ2-3
DNA: TGTGCCAGCAGCCCGGGACGGCTCACAGATACGCAGTATTTT
CDR3: CASSPGRLTDTQYF

D: TRBD1
V: TRBV5-4
size: few
J: TRBJ1-1
DNA: TGTGCCAGCGGGAAAACAGGGGGCACTGAAGCTTTCTTT
CDR3: CASGKTGGTEAFF

D: TRBD1
V: TRBV29-1
size: NA
J: TRBJ1-3
DNA: TGCAGCGTTGGACAGGGGAAAGGAAACACCATATATTTT
CDR3: CSVGQGKGNTIYF

D: NA
V: TRBV5-8
size: NA
J: TRBJ1-1
DNA: TGTGCCAGCAGATTGTCGGGGCGGCACACTGAAGCTTTCTTT
CDR3: CASRLSGRHTEAFF

D: TRBD1
V: TRBV2
size: NA
J: TRBJ2-5
DNA: TGTGCCAGCACCAGAACGGACAGGGGGCGGGGGGCCCAGTACTTC
CDR3: CASTRTDRGRGAQYF

D: NA
V: TRBV27
size: NA
J: TRBJ2-7
DNA: TGTGCCAGCACCCCCAGCGGCGTTCCGACCTACGAGCAGTACTTC
CDR3: CASTPSGVPTYEQYF

D: NA
V: TRBV18
size: NA
J: TRBJ1-3
DNA: TGTGCCAGCTCACCAGGCCGGACCCTAGGAAACACCATATATTTT
CDR3: CASSPGRTLGNTIYF

D: TRBD2
V: TRBV18
size: once
J: TRBJ2-7
DNA: TGTGCCAGCTCACCCCTACCCACTAGCGGGGTCTACGAGCAGTACTTC
CDR3: CASSPLPTSGVYEQYF

D: TRBD1
V: TRBV7-6
size: NA
J: TRBJ2-3
DNA: TGTGCCAGCAGCTTAGCGGGATCCCAGGGGGCAGATACGCAGTATTTT
CDR3: CASSLAGSQGADTQYF

D: NA
V: TRBV7-2
size: NA
J: TRBJ2-7
DNA: TGTGCCAGCAGCTTATACTCGGTCTCCTACGAGCAGTACTTC
CDR3: CASSLYSVSYEQYF

D: NA
V: TRBV7-6
size: NA
J: TRBJ2-7
DNA: TGTGCCAGCAGCTTAGCGCGAAGGTCCGAGCAGTACTTC
CDR3: CASSLARRSEQYF

D: NA
V: TRBV29-1
size: NA
J: TRBJ2-1
DNA: TGCAGCGGGTACTATGTATTGGAGCAGTTCTTC
CDR3: CSGYYVLEQFF

D: NA
V: TRBV18
size: NA
J: TRBJ1-1
DNA: TGTGCCAGCTCCATTGAGGGGGTTGCTGAAGCTTTCTTT
CDR3: CASSIEGVAEAFF

D: TRBD2
V: TRBV6-5
size: NA
J: TRBJ2-7
DNA: TGTGCCAGCAGTAGGCTAGCGGGAGGGCCGTCCGAGCAGTACTTC
CDR3: CASSRLAGGPSEQYF

D: NA
V: TRBV28
size: once
J: TRBJ2-5
DNA: TGTGCCAGCATCCAAACTAGGGGGGGGGAGACCCAGTACTTC
CDR3: CASIQTRGGETQYF

D: TRBD2
V: TRBV28
size: once
J: TRBJ2-5
DNA: TGTGCCAGCAATCAGCTAGCGGGAGGGCAAGAGACCCAGTACTTC
CDR3: CASNQLAGGQETQYF

D: NA
V: TRBV4-3
size: NA
J: TRBJ2-3
DNA: TGCGCCAGCAGCCAAGACGCGAGGTCCACAGATACGCAGTATTTT
CDR3: CASSQDARSTDTQYF

D: NA
V: TRBV5-1
size: NA
J: TRBJ2-6
DNA: TGCGCCAGCAGCTTTCAATATGGGGCCAACGTCCTGACTTTC
CDR3: CASSFQYGANVLTF

D: TRBD2
V: TRBV7-8
size: NA
J: TRBJ2-3
DNA: TGTGCCAGCAGCTTGGACATGCACAGACTCGGGGCTAGCGGGAAGTCCACAGATACGCAGTATTTT
CDR3: CASSLDMHRLGASGKSTDTQYF

D: NA
V: TRBV5-1
size: NA
J: TRBJ2-3
DNA: TGCGCCAGCAGCTTGGCGGCGACAGTAGATACGCAGTATTTT
CDR3: CASSLAATVDTQYF

D: NA
V: TRBV30
size: NA
J: TRBJ2-7
DNA: TGTGCCTGGAGTGTAGGGGGAGTTGGTTACGAGCAGTACTTC
CDR3: CAWSVGGVGYEQYF

D: TRBD1
V: TRBV30
size: NA
J: TRBJ1-1
DNA: TGTGCCTGGAGTGTAAATTGGTCAGGGGGGAACACTGAAGCTTTCTTT
CDR3: CAWSVNWSGGNTEAFF

D: NA
V: TRBV19
size: NA
J: TRBJ2-7
DNA: TGTGCCAGTAGTATAGCGTCAGGGGACCCCTACGAGCAGTACTTC
CDR3: CASSIASGDPYEQYF

D: NA
V: TRBV5-4
size: NA
J: TRBJ1-4
DNA: TGTGCCAGCAGTTCCCCCGAGGGGCGGACGGAAAAACTGTTTTTT
CDR3: CASSSPEGRTEKLFF

D: TRBD1
V: TRBV28
size: once
J: TRBJ2-5
DNA: TGTGCCAGCAGTTTGTGGGCAGGGGGCTACCAAGAGACCCAGTACTTC
CDR3: CASSLWAGGYQETQYF

D: TRBD2
V: TRBV2
size: once
J: TRBJ2-2
DNA: TGTGCCAGCAGCTGGACTAGCGGGACGTTCGGGGAGCTGTTTTTT
CDR3: CASSWTSGTFGELFF

D: NA
V: TRBV7-2
size: NA
J: TRBJ1-5
DNA: TGTGCCAGCAGCTTATTGGGGGTCCGGGTTGGTCAGCCCCAGCATTTT
CDR3: CASSLLGVRVGQPQHF

D: NA
V: TRBV7-8
size: NA
J: TRBJ1-1
DNA: TGTGCCAGCAGCTTAGCGAAATTAGGACGGAACATGAACACTGAAGCTTTCTTT
CDR3: CASSLAKLGRNMNTEAFF

D: TRBD2
V: TRBV5-1
size: NA
J: TRBJ2-1
DNA: TGCGCCAGCAGCTTGCCCTCGGGACTAGCGGGAGGGTGGAACGAGCAGTTCTTC
CDR3: CASSLPSGLAGGWNEQFF

D: TRBD1
V: TRBV7-9
size: NA
J: TRBJ2-4
DNA: TGTGCCAGCAGCGGACAGGGGGCGGTGAACATTCAGTACTTC
CDR3: CASSGQGAVNIQYF

D: TRBD2
V: TRBV5-1
size: NA
J: TRBJ2-1
DNA: TGCGCCAGCAGCGGGGGACTAGCGGCTTACAATGAGCAGTTCTTC
CDR3: CASSGGLAAYNEQFF

D: TRBD2
V: TRBV7-9
size: NA
J: TRBJ2-7
DNA: TGTGCCAGCAGCTACAACGCGGGGGGGACAGATGAGCAGTACTTC
CDR3: CASSYNAGGTDEQYF

D: NA
V: TRBV30
size: NA
J: TRBJ1-5
DNA: TGTGCCTGGAAGGCAGGCTTCAATCAGCCCCAGCATTTT
CDR3: CAWKAGFNQPQHF